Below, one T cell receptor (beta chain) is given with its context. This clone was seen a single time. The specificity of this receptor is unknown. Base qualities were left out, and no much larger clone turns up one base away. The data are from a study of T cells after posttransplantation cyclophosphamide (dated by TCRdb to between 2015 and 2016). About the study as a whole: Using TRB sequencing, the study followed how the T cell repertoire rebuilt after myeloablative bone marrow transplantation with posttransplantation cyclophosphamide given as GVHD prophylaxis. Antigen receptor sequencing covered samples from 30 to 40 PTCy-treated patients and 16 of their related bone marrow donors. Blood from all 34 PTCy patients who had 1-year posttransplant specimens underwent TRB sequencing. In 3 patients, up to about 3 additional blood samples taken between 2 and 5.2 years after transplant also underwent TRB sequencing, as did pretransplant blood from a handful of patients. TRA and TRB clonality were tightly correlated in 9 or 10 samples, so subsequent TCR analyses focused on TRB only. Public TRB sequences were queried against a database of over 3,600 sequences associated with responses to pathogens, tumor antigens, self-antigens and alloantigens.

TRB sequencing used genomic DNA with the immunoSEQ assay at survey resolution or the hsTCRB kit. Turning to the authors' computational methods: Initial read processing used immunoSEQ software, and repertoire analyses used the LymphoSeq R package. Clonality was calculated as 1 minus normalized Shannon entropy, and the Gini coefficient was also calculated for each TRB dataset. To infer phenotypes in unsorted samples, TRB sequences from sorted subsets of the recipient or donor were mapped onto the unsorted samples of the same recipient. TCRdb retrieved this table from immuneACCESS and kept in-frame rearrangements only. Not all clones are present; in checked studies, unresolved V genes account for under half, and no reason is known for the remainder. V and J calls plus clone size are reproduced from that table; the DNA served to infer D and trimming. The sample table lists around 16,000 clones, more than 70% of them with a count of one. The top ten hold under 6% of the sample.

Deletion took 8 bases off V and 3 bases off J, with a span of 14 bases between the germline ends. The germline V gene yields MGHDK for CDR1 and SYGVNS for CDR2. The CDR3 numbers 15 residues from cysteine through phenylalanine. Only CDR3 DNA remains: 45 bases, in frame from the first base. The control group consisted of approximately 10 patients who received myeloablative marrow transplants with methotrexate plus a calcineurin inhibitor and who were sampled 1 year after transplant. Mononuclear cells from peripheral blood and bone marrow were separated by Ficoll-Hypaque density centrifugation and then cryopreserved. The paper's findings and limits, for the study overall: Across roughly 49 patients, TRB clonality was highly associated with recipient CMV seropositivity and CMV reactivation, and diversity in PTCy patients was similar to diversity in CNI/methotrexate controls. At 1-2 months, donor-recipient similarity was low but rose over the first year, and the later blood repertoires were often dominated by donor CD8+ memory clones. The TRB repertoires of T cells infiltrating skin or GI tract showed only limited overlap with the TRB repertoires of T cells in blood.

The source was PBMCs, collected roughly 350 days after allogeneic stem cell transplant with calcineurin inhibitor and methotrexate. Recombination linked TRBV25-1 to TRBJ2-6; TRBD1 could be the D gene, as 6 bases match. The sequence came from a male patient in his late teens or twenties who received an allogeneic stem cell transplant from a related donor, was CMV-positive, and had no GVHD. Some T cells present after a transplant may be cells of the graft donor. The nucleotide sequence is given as TGTGCCAGCCATTCAGGGGATGGTGGGGCCAACGTCCTGACTTTC. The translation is CASHSGDGGANVLTF.